This entry features one TCR beta chain sequence. At least ten counts were recorded for this clonotype. Its antigen is still unknown. Within one base of it there is no much larger clone, and no base qualities were kept. This sample is drawn from a study of T cells in Graves' hyperthyroidism and ophthalmopathy (dated by TCRdb to between 2018 and 2021). Some background on the complete study: Peripheral blood was collected at initial diagnosis, before any treatment. The approximately 100 discovery patients were randomly split 7:3 into training and test sets. To identify TCR V-J signatures that set the groups apart, the researchers used a discovery cohort of 95 to 100 patients, made up of 43 with Graves' ophthalmopathy and 57 with stable Graves' hyperthyroidism. Whether ophthalmopathy could be predicted prospectively was tested in an independent validation cohort made up of some 20 hyperthyroidism patients plus 17 patients who later progressed to ophthalmopathy. Once sampling was done, hyperthyroidism patients were given methimazole at a starting dose of 30 mg daily, whereas ophthalmopathy patients were given high-dose intravenous methylprednisolone. The paper describes TCR Vbeta CDR3 sequencing of about 140 peripheral blood samples, made up of 43 ophthalmopathy patients, roughly 80 hyperthyroidism patients and 17 progressor patients. Thyroid tissue and blood T-cell repertoires from about 6 Graves' hyperthyroidism patients were also compared in the study.

In the ophthalmopathy patients, disease was moderately to severely active, with a Clinical Activity Score of 3 or more, a NOSPECS grade of 4 or more, and a duration of less than 3 months. Patients with uncontrolled infections, other autoimmune diseases, pregnancy or lactation were excluded. Clinical symptoms, serum thyroxine and TRAb, thyroid ultrasound, and orbital computed tomography formed the basis for the diagnoses. PBMCs were separated from over 9 ml of fresh peripheral blood using Ficoll-Paque density gradient centrifugation. Trizol reagent was used to extract total RNA, and RNA quality was then checked on an Agilent 2100 Bioanalyzer. V lost 4 bases and J lost 5 bases; the stretch between them is 11 bases long. CDR1 SGHTA and CDR2 FQGTGA are derived from the germline V gene. The CDR3 covers 13 residues, taking in both the cysteine and the phenylalanine. Only the CDR3 part of the read is kept: 39 bases, read in frame from the first base.

Amplification of TCR beta CDR3 regions was carried out from RNA transcripts. For the first round of RT-PCR on the TCR CDR3, the HTBI primer set was used together with the Qiagen OneStep RT-PCR kit. A second multiplex PCR round built the libraries, followed by size selection and purification. Sequencing of the libraries was done on an Illumina HiSeq2000 using paired-end 100 bp reads. The authors' analysis ran thus. SOAPnuke was used to process the raw data, removing reads that contained adapters or uncalled bases, had a mean Phred below 15, or lacked an exact match to the constant primer or identifier. High-quality paired reads were merged with COPE v1.2.5, and unique nucleotide sequences were defined as clonotypes. Clonotypes were aligned to IMGT TRBV, TRBD and TRBJ reference segments using MiTCR v1.1. Only V-J combinations with frequency above 0.0001, covering about 99% of repertoires, were analysed. The TCS score was defined as the ratio of F50 (clonal expansion) to E x V (chaos), calculated using BLOSUM62-based TCRdist between CDR3 peptides within each V-J. Welch's t-statistics and random forest reduced several hundred V-J features to fewer than 15, which were used in a naive Bayes classifier (R e1071). TCRdb took the public reads, trimmed them with fastp at Q25, ran MiXCR for clone calling and kept in-frame beta chains. Here each entry gathers all rows of one CDR3 protein and keeps the most common genes and DNA. These V and J calls originate from TCRdb's pipeline instead of the authors' own analysis. This sample is represented by a few hundred thousand distinct CDR3 sequences; roughly a sixth of them were singletons. In total, the top ten clones hold around 32% of the sample.

The research as a whole found: Most expanded thyroid clonotypes (frequency above 0.001) were also detected in blood, suggesting blood repertoires may reflect thyroid immune responses. In validation, the model predicted progression to ophthalmopathy a median of roughly 6.2 months before onset, with roughly 70% sensitivity and roughly 73% specificity. No statistical method was used to set the sample size in advance, and investigators knew the group allocation. A 13 V-J signature model separated ophthalmopathy from stable hyperthyroidism, with approximately 87% sensitivity and just under 84% specificity in cross-validation and 80%/75% in testing.

Material: blood. This TCR derives from a woman between 25 and 40 years old with Graves' ophthalmopathy. The rearrangement joined TRBV7-3 to TRBJ2-5; the D segment could be TRBD2, given 5 matching bases. DNA sequence: TGTGCCAGCAGCTCGGACCGGAGGGAGACCCAGTACTTC. It specifies CASSSDRRETQYF.